Below are 8 T cell receptor beta chains sequenced from a single sample in a study of shared clonotypes between healthy human individuals. Only in-frame clones appear in the TCRdb table, and some are missing; sequencing was by immunoSEQ multiplex PCR. The sample has more than 400,000 clones; almost 80% are singletons. Sequencing was performed on PBMCs. These receptor sequences come from a middle-aged woman in good health. Some clones in this sample may be carry-over from other donors' samples.

The chain has TRBV2 and TRBJ1-5, with 7 bases aligning to TRBD1. Unmatched junction bases numbered 9, after V lost 6 bases and J lost 1 base. The V gene's germline CDR1 is SNHLY and CDR2 FYNNEI. The CDR3 runs 16 residues. CDR3 residues: CASRARDSPSNQPQHF. The CDR3 region has the DNA TGTGCCAGCAGAGCCAGGGACAGCCCCAGCAATCAGCCCCAGCATTTT.

This clone showed up just once. The chain recombines TRBV6-6 with TRBJ1-1, with unresolved D. Germline-derived CDR1 and CDR2 are MNHNY and SVGAGI (reference sequence). The CDR3 length is 15 residues. Trimming removed 7 bases at V and 5 bases at J, with 20 bases between. CDR3 amino acids: CASTGPNIGVTEAFF. CDR3 nucleotide sequence: TGTGCCAGCACCGGGCCCAATATAGGAGTTACTGAAGCTTTCTTT.

This clone appeared a single time. The genes are TRBV28 and TRBJ2-7; TRBD1 matches at 8 bases. The CDR3 has 15 amino acids. In germline, CDR1 is MDHEN, CDR2 SYDVKM. Trimming cost V 6 bases and J 7 bases; bases outside gene matches: 14. The CDR3 nucleotides are TGTGCCAGCAGCCGCGGGACAGGACCAATGGGAGAGCAGTACTTC. This gives the protein CASSRGTGPMGEQYF.

The chain employs TRBV6-5 and TRBJ1-3; D may be TRBD1 (6 bases). CDR3 length: 16 amino acids. CDR1 and CDR2 (germline): MNHEY, SVGAGI. V was trimmed by 2 bases and J by 0 bases, leaving 11 bases between them. CDR3 loop: CASSYGAGASGNTIYF. In DNA, the CDR3 is TGTGCCAGCAGTTACGGGGCAGGGGCCTCTGGAAACACCATATATTTT.

CDR3 region: CASSFLATGNTIYF. CDR3 sequence (DNA): TGTGCCAGCAGTTTCTTAGCGACTGGAAACACCATATATTTT. The chain employs TRBV28 and TRBJ1-3; the D is unclear. Germline V lookup: CDR1 MDHEN, CDR2 SYDVKM. The CDR3 extends over 14 amino acids. Trimming took 3 bases from V and 2 from J, leaving 8 bases between them. Full variable domain (remainder filled in from reference TRBV28 and TRBJ1-3): DVKVTQSSRYLVKRTGEKVFLECVQDMDHENMFWYRQDPGLGLRLIYFSYDVKMKEKGDIPEGYSVSREKKERFSLILESASTNQTSMYLCASSFLATGNTIYFGEGSWLTVV.

The chain employs TRBV9 and TRBJ2-1; 9 bases fit TRBD2. Germline values: CDR1 SGDLS, CDR2 YYNGEE. This CDR3 spans 13 amino acids. Trimming cost V 7 bases and J 3 bases; bases outside gene matches: 2. CDR3 bases: TGTGCCAGCGGGCGGGAGGGCTACAATGAGCAGTTCTTC. As protein: CASGREGYNEQFF.

The chain has TRBV6-1 and TRBJ2-7; 9 positions match TRBD1. Germline-derived CDR1 and CDR2 are MNHNS and SASEGT. This CDR3 is built from 14 residues. V lost 7 bases and J lost 6; bases outside the gene matches: 10. CDR3 DNA: TGTGCCAGCAACGTGGACAGGGGTTATGGCGAGCAGTACTTC. It codes for CASNVDRGYGEQYF.

The sample holds many counts of this clone. This chain joins TRBV28 and TRBJ2-7; no clear D gene. Trimming took 8 bases from V and 4 from J, leaving 9 bases between them. Germline V gives CDR1 MDHEN, CDR2 SYDVKM. This CDR3 region has 11 residues. The CDR3 region is CASAAVYEQYF. For the CDR3, the DNA is TGTGCCAGCGCGGCGGTTTACGAGCAGTACTTC.